Each of the 2 T cell receptor beta chains below was sequenced from the same sample in a study of blood T cells in healthy people across ages. The authors ran a second PCR of about 6 to 11 cycles using a sample-barcoded 5' primer and a J-beta primer mix. MiXCR was run by TCRdb on the 5' RACE reads, yielding one entry per CDR3 protein. The top ten hold roughly 24% of the sample, which has approximately 800,000 distinct CDR3 sequences, 45% to 70% seen once. The sequenced sample consisted of blood. Receptor source: a man in his forties in good health.

The chain has TRBV12-3 or TRBV12-4 and TRBJ2-5; D is ambiguous. This CDR3 contains 17 residues. V was shortened by 5 bases and J by 2 bases, with 21 bases between the two germline ends. As DNA, the CDR3 is TGTGCCAGCAGTCAATTTTCCTCCGTGTGGTTACAAGAGACCCAGTACTTC. This translates into CASSQFSSVWLQETQYF.

The chain has TRBV28 and TRBJ2-7; a weak D match, TRBD2 (5 bases). The J call is in doubt because the DNA end fits TRBJ2-5 better. Germline V lookup: CDR1 MDHEN, CDR2 SYDVKM. This CDR3 comprises 17 residues. The CDR3 sequence: CASSPTGGPLQNPTQYF. In DNA form, the CDR3 reads TGTGCCAGCAGTCCTACTGGAGGCCCGTTACAGAATCCGACCCAGTACTTC.